Listed here are 20 T cell receptor beta chains from one sample, sequenced in a study of blood T cell repertoires in COVID-19. Sequencing used immunoSEQ multiplex PCR; TCRdb keeps in-frame clones, though not all of them. The sample includes some 250,000 clones, under 85% of them seen just once. The sample consisted of peripheral blood. These receptors were collected from a man aged 30 to 45 who had recovered from COVID-19.

CDR3 in DNA: TGTGCCAGCAGTTGGGGGGAACTTCAGTTCTTC. Encoded protein: CASSWGELQFF. This chain links TRBV3-1 (or the pseudogene TRBV3-2) with TRBJ2-1, with TRBD2 as a possible D gene (6 bases). The V and J ends lost 6 bases and 13 bases respectively, with 13 bases between them. This CDR3 is 11 amino acids long. Per the germline V gene, CDR1 is LGHDT and CDR2 is YNNKEL (reference sequence).

The V call is TRBV5-1, the J call TRBJ1-2; TRBD1 might be the D (6 bases). Germline-derived CDR1 and CDR2 are SGHRS and YFSETQ. With 4 bases removed from V and 8 bases from J, the gap between germline ends came to 24 bases. CDR3 length: 16 amino acids. The DNA of the CDR3 is TGCGCCAGCAGCGTGGACGGGACACAAGGGAGTAAGGGCTACACCTTC. This codes for CASSVDGTQGSKGYTF.

There are a few counts of this clone. The chain is built from TRBV2 and TRBJ2-7; weak D call: TRBD2 (6 bases). The CDR3 runs to 17 residues. Per germline, CDR1 SNHLY and CDR2 FYNNEI. Deletions cut 0 bases from V and 3 bases from J, with 18 bases between. CDR3 DNA: TGTGCCAGCAGTGAAGCGGCGGGACTGAGAATGAACTACGAGCAGTACGTC. Its translation: CASSEAAGLRMNYEQYV.

The rearrangement links TRBV11-3 to TRBJ1-2; D gene uncertain. Germline CDR1 and CDR2: SGHNT and YENEEA. With 4 bases removed from V and 4 bases from J, the gap between germline ends came to 16 bases. The CDR3 has 15 residues. This chain's CDR3 is CASSSRLGEGYGYTF. The CDR3 bases are TGTGCCAGCAGCTCACGGCTGGGAGAAGGCTATGGCTACACCTTC.

The rearrangement links TRBV12-5 to TRBJ2-1; tentatively, D is TRBD2 (6 bases). Germline values: CDR1 LGHNT, CDR2 FRNRAP. The germline V and J ends were trimmed by 7 bases and 7 bases, with 14 bases remaining between them. The CDR3 runs to 13 residues. The chain's CDR3 is CASAPPGRNEQFF. The CDR3 DNA is TGTGCTAGTGCCCCACCGGGGAGGAATGAGCAGTTCTTC. Using reference TRBV12-5 and TRBJ2-1 for the parts outside the CDR3, the full variable domain is DARVTQTPRHKVTEMGQEVTMRCQPILGHNTVFWYRQTMMQGLELLAYFRNRAPLDDSGMPKDRFSAEMPDATLATLKIQPSEPRDSAVYFCASAPPGRNEQFFGPGTRLTVL.

This chain connects TRBV18 to TRBJ1-5; D is unclear. This CDR3 is built from 13 residues. V was pared by 6 bases and J by 0 bases, with 6 bases between. Germline assignment: CDR1 KGHSH and CDR2 LQKENI. The CDR3 sequence: CASSSNSNQPQHF. As DNA, the CDR3 is TGTGCCAGCTCTTCAAATAGCAATCAGCCCCAGCATTTT.

This clone showed up just a few times. The chain couples TRBV28 to TRBJ1-2, with 7 bases fitting TRBD1. Germline V gives CDR1 MDHEN, CDR2 SYDVKM. This CDR3 comprises 14 residues. V gave up 5 bases and J gave up 5 bases; unmatched junction bases: 8. The CDR3 loop is CASSLSGTAYGYTF. CDR3 bases: TGTGCCAGCAGTCTCTCTGGGACAGCATATGGCTACACCTTC.

This clone came up a few times. The rearrangement uses TRBV28 and TRBJ2-6, with TRBD1 matching over 7 bases. Germline trimming cut 5 bases from V and 1 base from J; bases unmatched to any gene: 20. CDR1 and CDR2 from the germline V gene are MDHEN and SYDVKM. The length of the CDR3 is 21 residues. CDR3 residues: CASSPRAHTGVKKSGANVLTF. The CDR3 DNA reads TGTGCCAGCAGTCCGAGGGCCCACACAGGGGTAAAGAAATCTGGGGCCAACGTCCTGACTTTC.

This clone was seen more than once but under ten times. The chain is built from TRBV11-1 and TRBJ2-7; TRBD1 matches at 7 bases. The junction had 11 bases not matched to a gene; V was cut back by 2 bases and J by 4 bases. CDR3 length: 16 amino acids. Germline CDR1 SGHAT, CDR2 FQDESV (reference sequence). The CDR3 here is CASSLSIGTAPYEQYF. In DNA, the CDR3 is TGTGCCAGCAGCTTATCGATAGGGACAGCGCCTTACGAGCAGTACTTC.

This rearrangement joins TRBV29-1 to TRBJ1-4, with a possible D match to TRBD1 (5 bases). Germline CDR1 reads SQVTM; CDR2 reads ANQGSEA. The V gene lost 1 base and the J gene lost 6 bases, with 12 bases spanning the gap. The CDR3 sequence is 14 residues long. CDR3 amino acids: CSVEGGPGHEKLFF. The DNA for the CDR3 is TGCAGCGTTGAAGGGGGCCCAGGACATGAAAAACTGTTTTTT.

The chain links TRBV7-2 to TRBJ2-1; TRBD1 matches at 7 bases. The CDR3 contains 12 residues. Germline V gene lookup returns CDR1 SGHTA and CDR2 FQGNSA. V trimming: 5 bases; J trimming: 9 bases; junction bases outside the gene matches: 4. CDR3 nucleotides: TGTGCCAGCAGCGGGGACAGTTCTGAGCAGTTCTTC. Protein sequence: CASSGDSSEQFF.

V and J are TRBV18 and TRBJ1-1; a weak D match, TRBD1 (6 bases). In germline, CDR1 is KGHSH, CDR2 LQKENI. Trimming removed 6 bases at V and 5 bases at J, with 16 bases between. The CDR3 spans 14 residues. CDR3 bases: TGTGCCAGCTCCCTTCAAACAGGGCGGACTGAAGCTTTCTTT. Encoded protein: CASSLQTGRTEAFF. The complete variable domain, with remaining parts taken from reference TRBV18 and TRBJ1-1, reads NAGVMQNPRHLVRRRGQEARLRCSPMKGHSHVYWYRQLPEEGLKFMVYLQKENIIDESGMPKERFSAEFPKEGPSILRIQQVVRGDSAAYFCASSLQTGRTEAFFGQGTRLTVV.

The V and J genes are TRBV6-1 and TRBJ1-4; no reliable D call. Germline CDR1 MNHNS, CDR2 SASEGT. The ends were cut back, 1 base at V and 6 bases at J, with 12 bases in the middle. The CDR3 extends over 15 amino acids. CDR3: CASSEVGRLDEKLFF. The CDR3 DNA follows: TGTGCCAGCAGTGAAGTAGGGAGACTTGATGAAAAACTGTTTTTT.

V and J are TRBV15 and TRBJ1-2; TRBD1 matches 7 bases. There are 13 residues in the CDR3. Germline assignment: CDR1 LNHNV and CDR2 YYDKDF (reference sequence). Trimming took 1 base from V and 4 from J; bases not matched to a gene: 0. DNA for the CDR3: TGTGCCACCAGCAGAGGACAGGGCTATGGCTACACCTTC. Encoded protein: CATSRGQGYGYTF. The variable domain in full, completed from reference TRBV15 and TRBJ1-2, reads DAMVIQNPRYQVTQFGKPVTLSCSQTLNHNVMYWYQQKSSQAPKLLFHYYDKDFNNEADTPDNFQSRRPNTSFCFLDIRSPGLGDTAMYLCATSRGQGYGYTFGSGTRLTVV.

This clone was seen at least ten times. The gene calls are TRBV29-1 and TRBJ1-1; D call uncertain. The CDR3 is 13 amino acids. CDR1 and CDR2 from the germline V gene are SQVTM and ANQGSEA. V lost 7 bases, J lost 4 bases, and 16 bases lay in between. CDR3 loop: CSAGGFGGTEAFF. The CDR3 DNA is TGCAGCGCTGGCGGTTTTGGAGGCACTGAAGCTTTCTTT.

The chain is built from TRBV18 and TRBJ2-5; 7 bases line up with TRBD1. The CDR3 covers 16 residues. Germline CDR1 is KGHSH and CDR2 is LQKENI. V was clipped by 1 base and J by 4 bases; unmatched bases: 9. CDR3 sequence (DNA): TGTGCCAGCTCACCACGAATGCCAGGGGGTTCAGAGACCCAGTACTTC. This codes for CASSPRMPGGSETQYF.

The chain has TRBV19 and TRBJ2-1; 10 nucleotides align to TRBD2. Trimming took 5 bases from V and 13 from J; bases not matched to a gene: 14. This CDR3 has 15 residues. Germline-derived CDR1 and CDR2 are LNHDA and SQIVND (reference sequence). The CDR3 nucleotides are TGTGCCAGTAGTCAAGAAAGGCGGACTAGCGGCATTCAGTTCTTC. This codes for CASSQERRTSGIQFF.

The genes are TRBV27 and TRBJ1-4; D call uncertain. Germline assignment: CDR1 MNHEY and CDR2 SMNVEV (reference sequence). The CDR3 sequence is 13 residues long. V lost 2 bases and J lost 8, with 9 bases in between. This CDR3 is CASSLAGREKLFF. The CDR3 DNA is TGTGCCAGCAGTTTAGCCGGGAGGGAAAAACTGTTTTTT.

Details on this clone: Other nucleotide sequences from this sample produce the same CDR3. The V and J genes are TRBV12-3 or TRBV12-4 and TRBJ1-2; 7 bases match TRBD1. The CDR3 loop spans 13 amino acids. With V trimmed by 6 bases and J by 4 bases, 5 bases remained unmatched. The chain's CDR3 is CASSPDRSYGYTF. Here the CDR3 DNA reads TGTGCCAGCAGCCCGGACAGGAGCTATGGCTACACCTTC.

This chain joins TRBV27 and TRBJ2-1; weak D call: TRBD1 (5 bases). Germline V gene data show CDR1 as MNHEY and CDR2 as SMNVEV (reference sequence). The CDR3 runs 13 residues. V was clipped by 6 bases and J by 3 bases, with 9 bases between them. CDR3 DNA sequence: TGTGCCAGCAGAGGGGCGAGCTACAATGAGCAGTTCTTC. Protein sequence: CASRGASYNEQFF.